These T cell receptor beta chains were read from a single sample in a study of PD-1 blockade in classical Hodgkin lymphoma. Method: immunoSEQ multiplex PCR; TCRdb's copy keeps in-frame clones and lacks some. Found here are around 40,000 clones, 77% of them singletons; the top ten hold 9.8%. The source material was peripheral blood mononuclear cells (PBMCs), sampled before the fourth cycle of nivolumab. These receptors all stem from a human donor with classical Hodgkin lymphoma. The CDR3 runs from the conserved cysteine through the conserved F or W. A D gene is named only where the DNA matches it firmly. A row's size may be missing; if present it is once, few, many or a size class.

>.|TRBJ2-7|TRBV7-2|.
TGTGCCAGCAGCTTAGCGGGGAGCAAGAGCTCCTACGAGCAGTACTTC
CASSLAGSKSSYEQYF
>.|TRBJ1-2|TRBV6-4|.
TGTGCCAGCAGTGACTCTGACGGGTCTGGAAGCTACACCTTC
CASSDSDGSGSYTF
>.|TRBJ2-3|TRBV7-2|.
TGTGCCAGCAGCCAACGCGCAGATACGCAGTATTTT
CASSQRADTQYF
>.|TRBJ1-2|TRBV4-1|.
TGCGCCAGCAGCCAAGGTTCGGCAGGGCGGAATGGCTACACCTTC
CASSQGSAGRNGYTF
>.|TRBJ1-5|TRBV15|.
TGTGCCACCAGCAGAGATTACAACATTTGGGGACGGAGCAATCAGCCCCAGCATTTT
CATSRDYNIWGRSNQPQHF
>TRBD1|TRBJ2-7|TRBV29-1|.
TGCAGCGTAAGTGGGACAGGGCTCACCTACGAGCAGTACTTC
CSVSGTGLTYEQYF
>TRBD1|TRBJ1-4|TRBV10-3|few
TGTGCCATCAGTGAGCCCCGGGGACAGGGGGTTGAAAAACTGTTTTTT
CAISEPRGQGVEKLFF
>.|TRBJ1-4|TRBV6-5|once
TGTGCCAGCAGTTACGGTGGGGCAACTAATGAAAAACTGTTTTTT
CASSYGGATNEKLFF
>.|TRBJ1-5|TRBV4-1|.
TGCGCCAGCAGCCAATATGTCGGCAATCAGCCCCAGCATTTT
CASSQYVGNQPQHF
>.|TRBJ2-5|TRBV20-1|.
TGCAGTGCTAGTAGCCAAGAGACCCAGTACTTC
CSASSQETQYF
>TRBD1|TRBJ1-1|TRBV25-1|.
TGTGCCAGCAGTGAGGACAGGCGGAACACTGAAGCTTTCTTT
CASSEDRRNTEAFF
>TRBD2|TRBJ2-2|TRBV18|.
TGTGCCAGCTCACCGCAGCGGGGGAGGAACACCGGGGAGCTGTTTTTT
CASSPQRGRNTGELFF
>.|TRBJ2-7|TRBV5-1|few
TGCGCCAGCAGCTTGACATCGGCCTACGAGCAGTACTTC
CASSLTSAYEQYF
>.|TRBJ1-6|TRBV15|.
TGTGCCACCAGCAGAGATGGCCCTCGACCCCTCCACTTT
CATSRDGPRPLHF
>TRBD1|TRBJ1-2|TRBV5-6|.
TGTGCCAGCAGCACCCGGGACAGGGCGGTTGGCTACACCTTC
CASSTRDRAVGYTF
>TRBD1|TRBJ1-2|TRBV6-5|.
TGTGCCAGCAGTCGGACGACAGGGGGCTATGGCTACACCTTC
CASSRTTGGYGYTF
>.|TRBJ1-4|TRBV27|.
TGTGCCAGCAGTTTATGGGGGGAGAATGAAAAACTGTTTTTT
CASSLWGENEKLFF
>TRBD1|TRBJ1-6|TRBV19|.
TGTGCCAGTGCCGGGACAGGAGATTCACCCCTCCACTTT
CASAGTGDSPLHF
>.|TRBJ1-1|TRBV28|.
TGTGCCAGCAGGGGGCGGTTGGGGGTGAACACTGAAGCTTTCTTT
CASRGRLGVNTEAFF
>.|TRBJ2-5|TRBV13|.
TGTGCCAGCAGCTACACCGGGAGTCAAGAGACCCAGTACTTC
CASSYTGSQETQYF
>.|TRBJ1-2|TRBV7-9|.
TGTGCCAGCAGCTTAGCAGGGTCTGGCTACACCTTC
CASSLAGSGYTF
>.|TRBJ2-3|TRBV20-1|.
TGCAGTGCTGGCAGCCACCGACTGGGGGATTTT
CSAGSHRLGDF
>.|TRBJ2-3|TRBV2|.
TGTGCCAGCAACCTCGAGGCCGGAAAAACAGATACGCAGTATTTT
CASNLEAGKTDTQYF
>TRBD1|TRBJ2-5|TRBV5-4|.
TGTGCCAGCAGCTTGGAACCGGACAGGGTTCAAGAGACCCAGTACTTC
CASSLEPDRVQETQYF